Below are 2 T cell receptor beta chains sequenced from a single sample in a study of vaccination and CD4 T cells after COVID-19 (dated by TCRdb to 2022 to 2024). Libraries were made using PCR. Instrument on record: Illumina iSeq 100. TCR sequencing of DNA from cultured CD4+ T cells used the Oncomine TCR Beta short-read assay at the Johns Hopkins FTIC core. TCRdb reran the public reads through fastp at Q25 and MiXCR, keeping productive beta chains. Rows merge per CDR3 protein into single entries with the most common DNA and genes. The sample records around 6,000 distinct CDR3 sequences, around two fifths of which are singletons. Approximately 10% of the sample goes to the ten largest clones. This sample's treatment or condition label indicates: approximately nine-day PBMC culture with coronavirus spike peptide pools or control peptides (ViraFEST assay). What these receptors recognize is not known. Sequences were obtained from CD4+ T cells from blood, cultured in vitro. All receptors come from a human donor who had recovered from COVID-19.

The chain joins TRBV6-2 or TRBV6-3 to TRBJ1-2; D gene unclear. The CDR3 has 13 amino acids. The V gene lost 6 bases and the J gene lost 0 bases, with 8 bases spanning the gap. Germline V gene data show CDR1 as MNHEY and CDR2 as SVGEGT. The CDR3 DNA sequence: TGTGCCAGCAGCCGGGGAGCTAACTATGGCTACACCTTC. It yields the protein CASSRGANYGYTF.

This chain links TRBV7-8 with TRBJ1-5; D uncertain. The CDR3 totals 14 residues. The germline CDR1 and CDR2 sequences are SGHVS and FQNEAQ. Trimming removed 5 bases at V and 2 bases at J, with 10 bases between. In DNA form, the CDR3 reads TGTGCCAGCAGCCCCCGGGAGGGCAATCAGCCCCAGCATTTT. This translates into CASSPREGNQPQHF.